Shown below are 10 T cell receptor beta chains from a single sample sequenced in a study of T cells in Graves' hyperthyroidism and ophthalmopathy. Amplified TCR beta CDR3 regions came from RNA transcripts. Carried out on the TCR CDR3, a first-round RT-PCR used the HTBI primer set. MiXCR was run by TCRdb on the multiplex PCR reads, yielding one entry per CDR3 protein. The table lists almost 500,000 distinct CDR3 sequences, about 20% of them singletons. Sequenced: blood. Receptors originate from a woman in her seventies with Graves' ophthalmopathy.

Only one count was recorded for this clonotype. CDR3 nucleotide sequence: TGTGCCAGCAGCCAAGAAGGGGGGGTTCCTAATCAGCCCCAGCATTTT. Encoded protein: CASSQEGGVPNQPQHF. The chain joins TRBV4-2 to TRBJ1-5; maybe TRBD1 (6 bases). Germline V gene sequence: CDR1 LGHNA, CDR2 YNFKEQ. The V end lost 0 bases, the J end lost 4 bases, and 13 bases lay between the germline ends. The CDR3 sequence is 16 residues long.

The sample holds many counts of this clonotype. The chain has TRBV20-1 and TRBJ2-3; no reliable D call. The CDR3 extends over 13 amino acids. Trimming took off 3 bases at V and 0 bases at J, with 7 bases between the two ends. The V gene's germline CDR1 is DFQATT and CDR2 SNEGSKA (reference sequence). CDR3 sequence: CSASFPSTDTQYF. In DNA, the CDR3 is TGCAGTGCTAGTTTTCCTAGCACAGATACGCAGTATTTT.

The V gene is TRBV28, the J gene TRBJ1-2; D is uncertain. Deletions cut 1 base from V and 4 bases from J, with 7 bases between. The CDR3 extends over 13 amino acids. Germline lookup yields CDR1 MDHEN and CDR2 SYDVKM. CDR3 sequence reads: CASSLLISYGYTF. The CDR3 DNA sequence: TGTGCCAGCAGTTTATTGATCAGCTATGGCTACACCTTC.

This clonotype has a count of ten or more. V gene TRBV20-1 combines with J gene TRBJ1-1; D gene ambiguous. The germline V gene encodes CDR1 DFQATT and CDR2 SNEGSKA (reference sequence). Trimming cost V 3 bases and J 2 bases, with 10 bases left between them. CDR3 length: 13 residues. CDR3 coding DNA: TGCAGTGCTAGTCGCCAGGATAACACTGAAGCTTTCTTT. It translates to CSASRQDNTEAFF.

This clonotype has just a few counts. V is TRBV6-1 and J is TRBJ2-7; 7 nucleotides agree with TRBD1. V lost 6 bases and J lost 0; bases outside the gene matches: 11. The CDR3 covers 16 residues. Germline V CDR1 and CDR2: MNHNS, SASEGT. CDR3 loop: CASSRSGQFSSYEQYF. The CDR3 bases are TGTGCCAGCAGCCGATCGGGACAGTTCAGCTCCTACGAGCAGTACTTC.

This clonotype was seen more than once but under ten times. The chain has TRBV6-1 and TRBJ2-1, with 8 bases aligning to TRBD2. This CDR3 region has 18 residues. V was clipped by 8 bases and J by 0 bases; unmatched bases: 15. The germline gives CDR1 MNHNS, CDR2 SASEGT. This CDR3 reads CASGRGGGGGSSYNEQFF. CDR3 nucleotide sequence: TGTGCCAGCGGACGAGGGGGAGGCGGGGGGAGCTCCTACAATGAGCAGTTCTTC.

The chain's CDR3 is CASSPPPGTSGYNEQFF. The CDR3 DNA follows: TGTGCCAGCAGCCCGCCCCCAGGGACTAGCGGCTACAATGAGCAGTTCTTC. The chain has TRBV11-3 and TRBJ2-1; 11 bases map to TRBD2. The trim removed 5 bases at V and 3 bases at J, leaving 9 bases unmatched. Germline loops: CDR1 SGHNT, CDR2 YENEEA. This CDR3 has 17 residues.

This clonotype has a handful of counts. The CDR3 nucleotides read TGTGCCAGCTCACCACTGCCCGGAACGGCGGGGGAGACCCAGTACTTC. Its translation: CASSPLPGTAGETQYF. The chain combines TRBV18 with TRBJ2-5, with a weak D call TRBD2 (6 bases). Between the trimmed V and J ends, which lost 1 base and 5 bases, there was a span of 17 bases. CDR3 size: 16 residues. The V gene's germline CDR1 is KGHSH and CDR2 LQKENI.

The rearrangement links TRBV5-6 to TRBJ2-5; D ambiguous. V was cut by 1 base and J by 2 bases, with 9 bases left in between. This CDR3 is built from 14 residues. From germline, CDR1 is SGHDT and CDR2 YYEEEE. As DNA, the CDR3 is TGTGCCAGCAGCTTGATACAACAACAAGAGACCCAGTACTTC. It encodes CASSLIQQQETQYF.

The sample holds many counts of this clonotype. The CDR3 coding sequence is TGCAGTGTCTCAGGGTACCCCACTTACAATGAGCAGTTCTTC. Amino acids: CSVSGYPTYNEQFF. The chain couples TRBV20-1 to TRBJ2-1, with TRBD1 as a possible D gene (5 bases). The V gene lost 7 bases and the J gene lost 4 bases, with 17 bases spanning the gap. The V gene's germline CDR1 is DFQATT and CDR2 SNEGSKA (reference sequence). The CDR3 covers 14 residues.